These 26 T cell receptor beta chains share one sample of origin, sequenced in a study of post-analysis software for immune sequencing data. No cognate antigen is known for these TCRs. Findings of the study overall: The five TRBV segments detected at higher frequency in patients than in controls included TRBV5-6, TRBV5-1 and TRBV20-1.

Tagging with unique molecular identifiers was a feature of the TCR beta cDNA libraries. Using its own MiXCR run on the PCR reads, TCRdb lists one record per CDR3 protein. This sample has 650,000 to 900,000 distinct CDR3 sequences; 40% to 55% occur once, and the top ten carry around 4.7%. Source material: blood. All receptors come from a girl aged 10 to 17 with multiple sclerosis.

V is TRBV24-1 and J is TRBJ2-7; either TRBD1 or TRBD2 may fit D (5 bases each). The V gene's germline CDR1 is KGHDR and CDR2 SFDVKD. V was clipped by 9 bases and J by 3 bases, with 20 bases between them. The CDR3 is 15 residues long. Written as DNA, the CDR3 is TGTGCCACCCTCGCCAGGTCCCGGGACGGCTACGAGCAGTACTTC. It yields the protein CATLARSRDGYEQYF.

CDR3 sequence (DNA): TGCAGTGCTAGATCCCTTGGGCTAGCAAATTACGAGCAGTACTTC. This sequence encodes CSARSLGLANYEQYF. The chain employs TRBV20-1 and TRBJ2-7; tentative D call: TRBD2 (5 bases). V lost 2 bases and J lost 4, with 18 bases in between. Looked up from germline, CDR1 is DFQATT and CDR2 is SNEGSKA (reference sequence). The CDR3 consists of 15 residues.

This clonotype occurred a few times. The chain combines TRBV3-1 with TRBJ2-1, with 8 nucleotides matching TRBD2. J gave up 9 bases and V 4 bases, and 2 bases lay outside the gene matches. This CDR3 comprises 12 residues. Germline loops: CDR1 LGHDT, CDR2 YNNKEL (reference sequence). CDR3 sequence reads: CASSLTSAEQFF. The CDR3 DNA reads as TGTGCCAGCAGCCTGACTAGCGCTGAGCAGTTCTTC.

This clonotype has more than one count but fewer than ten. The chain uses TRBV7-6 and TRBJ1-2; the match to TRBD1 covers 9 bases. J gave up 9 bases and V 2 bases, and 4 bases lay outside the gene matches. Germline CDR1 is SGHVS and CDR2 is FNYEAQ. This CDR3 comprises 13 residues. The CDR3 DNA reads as TGTGCCAGCAGCTTAAAACAGGGGGCGAGCTACACCTTC. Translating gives CASSLKQGASYTF.

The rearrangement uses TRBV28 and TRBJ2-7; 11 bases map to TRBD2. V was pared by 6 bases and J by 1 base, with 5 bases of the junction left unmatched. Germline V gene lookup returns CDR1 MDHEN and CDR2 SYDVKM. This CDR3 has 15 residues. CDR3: CASRQGLAASYEQYF. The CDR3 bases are TGTGCCAGCAGACAGGGACTAGCGGCTTCCTACGAGCAGTACTTC.

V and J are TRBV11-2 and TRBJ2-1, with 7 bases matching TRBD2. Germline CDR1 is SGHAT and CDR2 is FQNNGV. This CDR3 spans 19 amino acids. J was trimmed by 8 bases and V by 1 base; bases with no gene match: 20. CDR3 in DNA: TGTGCCAGCAGCTTAGTACCGCGGGACTACCCATCAGGGAATGATGAGCAGTTCTTC. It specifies CASSLVPRDYPSGNDEQFF.

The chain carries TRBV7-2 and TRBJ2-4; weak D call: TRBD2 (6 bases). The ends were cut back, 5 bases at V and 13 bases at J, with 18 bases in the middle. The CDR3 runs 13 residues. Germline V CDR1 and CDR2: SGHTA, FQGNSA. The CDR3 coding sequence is TGTGCCAGCAGCCCGATACGGGGGTACGTGCAGTACTTC. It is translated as CASSPIRGYVQYF.

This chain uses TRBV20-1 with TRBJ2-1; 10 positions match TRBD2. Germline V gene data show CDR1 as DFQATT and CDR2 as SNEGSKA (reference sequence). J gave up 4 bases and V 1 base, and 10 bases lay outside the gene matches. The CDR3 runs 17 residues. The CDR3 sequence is CSARVEGELAGYNEQFF. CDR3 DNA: TGCAGTGCTAGAGTTGAGGGGGAACTAGCGGGGTACAATGAGCAGTTCTTC.

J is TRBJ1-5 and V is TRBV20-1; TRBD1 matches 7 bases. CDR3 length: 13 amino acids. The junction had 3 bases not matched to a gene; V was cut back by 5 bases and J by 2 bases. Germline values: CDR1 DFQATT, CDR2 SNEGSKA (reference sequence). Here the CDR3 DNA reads TGCAGTGCTTTCACAGGGGGCAATCAGCCCCAGCATTTT. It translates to CSAFTGGNQPQHF.

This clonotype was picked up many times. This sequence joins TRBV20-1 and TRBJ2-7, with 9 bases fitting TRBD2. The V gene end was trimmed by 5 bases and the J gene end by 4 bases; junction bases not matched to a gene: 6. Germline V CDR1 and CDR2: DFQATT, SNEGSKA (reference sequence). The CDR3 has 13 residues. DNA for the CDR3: TGCAGTGCTGGTAGCGGGAGAGCATACGAGCAGTACTTC. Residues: CSAGSGRAYEQYF.

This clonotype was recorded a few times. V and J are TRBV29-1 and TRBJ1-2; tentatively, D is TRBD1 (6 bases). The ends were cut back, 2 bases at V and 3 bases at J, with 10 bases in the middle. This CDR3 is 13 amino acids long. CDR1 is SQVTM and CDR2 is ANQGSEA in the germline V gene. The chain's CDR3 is CSVESRGHYGYTF. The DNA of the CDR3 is TGCAGCGTTGAATCCAGGGGCCACTATGGCTACACCTTC.

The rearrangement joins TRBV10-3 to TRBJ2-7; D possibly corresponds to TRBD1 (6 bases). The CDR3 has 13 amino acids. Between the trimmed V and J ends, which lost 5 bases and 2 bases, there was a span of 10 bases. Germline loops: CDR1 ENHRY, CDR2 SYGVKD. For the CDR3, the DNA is TGTGCCATCAGTCCCGGACAGCCCTACGAGCAGTACTTC. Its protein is CAISPGQPYEQYF.

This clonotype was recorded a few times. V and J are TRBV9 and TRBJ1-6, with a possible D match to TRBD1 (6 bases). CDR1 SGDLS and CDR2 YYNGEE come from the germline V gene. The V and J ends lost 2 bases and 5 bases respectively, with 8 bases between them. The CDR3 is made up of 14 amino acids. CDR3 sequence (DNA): TGTGCCAGCAGCGTTACAGGGAATAATTCACCCCTCCACTTT. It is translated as CASSVTGNNSPLHF.

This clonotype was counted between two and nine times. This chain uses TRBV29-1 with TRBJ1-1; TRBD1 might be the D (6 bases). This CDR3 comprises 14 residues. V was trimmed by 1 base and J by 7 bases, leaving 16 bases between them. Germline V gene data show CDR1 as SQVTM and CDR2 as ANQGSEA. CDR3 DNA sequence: TGCAGCGTTGAAGGGACAGAAAAACTCAATGAAGCTTTCTTT. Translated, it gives CSVEGTEKLNEAFF.

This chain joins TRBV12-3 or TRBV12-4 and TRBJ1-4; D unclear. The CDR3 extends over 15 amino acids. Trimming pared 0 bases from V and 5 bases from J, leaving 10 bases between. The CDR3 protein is CASSLARAVNEKLFF. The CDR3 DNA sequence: TGTGCCAGCAGTTTAGCGCGGGCGGTGAATGAAAAACTGTTTTTT.

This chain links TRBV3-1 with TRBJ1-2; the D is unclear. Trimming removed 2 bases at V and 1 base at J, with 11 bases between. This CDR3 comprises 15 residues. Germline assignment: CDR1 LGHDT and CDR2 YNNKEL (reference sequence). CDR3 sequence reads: CASSQSTAHNYGYTF. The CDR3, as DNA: TGTGCCAGCAGCCAATCAACAGCACATAACTATGGCTACACCTTC.

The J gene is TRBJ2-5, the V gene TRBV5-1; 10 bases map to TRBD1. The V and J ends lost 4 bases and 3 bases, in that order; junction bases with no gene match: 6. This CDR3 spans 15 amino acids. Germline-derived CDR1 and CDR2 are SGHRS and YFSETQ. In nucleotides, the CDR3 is TGCGCCAGCAGCCACAAGACAGGGGGCGAAGAGACCCAGTACTTC. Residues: CASSHKTGGEETQYF.

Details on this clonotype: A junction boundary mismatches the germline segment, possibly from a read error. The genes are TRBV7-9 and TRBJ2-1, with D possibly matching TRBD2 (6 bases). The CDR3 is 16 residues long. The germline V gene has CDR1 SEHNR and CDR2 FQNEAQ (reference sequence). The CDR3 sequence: CASSPPSGRSYNERFF. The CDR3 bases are TGTGCCAGCAGCCCGCCGAGCGGGCGCTCCTACAATGAGCGGTTCTTC.

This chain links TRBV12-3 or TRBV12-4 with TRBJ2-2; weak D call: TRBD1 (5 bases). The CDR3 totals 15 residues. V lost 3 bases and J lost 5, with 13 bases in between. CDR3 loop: CASSLGPTRTGELFF. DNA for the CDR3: TGTGCCAGCAGTTTGGGGCCTACACGAACCGGGGAGCTGTTTTTT.

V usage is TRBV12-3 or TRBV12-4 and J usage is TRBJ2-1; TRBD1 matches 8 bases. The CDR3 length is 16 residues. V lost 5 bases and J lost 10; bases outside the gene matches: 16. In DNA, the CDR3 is TGTGCCAGCAGTCCTCCGGGACAGGCCTCTGTTGCGGAGCAGTTCTTC. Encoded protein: CASSPPGQASVAEQFF.

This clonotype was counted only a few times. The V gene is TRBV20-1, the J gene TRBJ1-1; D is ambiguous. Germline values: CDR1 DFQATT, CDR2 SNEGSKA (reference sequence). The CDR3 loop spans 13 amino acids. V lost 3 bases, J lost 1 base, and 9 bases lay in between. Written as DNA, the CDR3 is TGCAGTGCTAGCCGGACGGAGAACACTGAAGCTTTCTTT. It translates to CSASRTENTEAFF.

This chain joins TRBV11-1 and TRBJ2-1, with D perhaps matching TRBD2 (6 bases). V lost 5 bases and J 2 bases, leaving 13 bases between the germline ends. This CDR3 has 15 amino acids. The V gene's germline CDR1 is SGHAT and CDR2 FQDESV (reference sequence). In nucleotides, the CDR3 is TGTGCCAGCAGCCGACAGCGGGTGGCCTACAATGAGCAGTTCTTC. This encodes CASSRQRVAYNEQFF.

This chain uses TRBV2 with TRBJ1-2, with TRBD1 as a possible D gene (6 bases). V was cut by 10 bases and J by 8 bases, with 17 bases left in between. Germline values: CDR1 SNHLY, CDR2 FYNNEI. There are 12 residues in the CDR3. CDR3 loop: CATGQYYSGYTF. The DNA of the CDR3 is TGTGCCACCGGACAGTACTATTCAGGCTACACCTTC.

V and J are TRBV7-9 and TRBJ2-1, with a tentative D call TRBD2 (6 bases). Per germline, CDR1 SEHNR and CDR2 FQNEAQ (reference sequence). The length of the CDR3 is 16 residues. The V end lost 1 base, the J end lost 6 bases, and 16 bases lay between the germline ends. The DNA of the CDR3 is TGTGCCAGCAGCTTAGAGGGTGGTTCGGGAGTCAATGAGCAGTTCTTC. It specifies CASSLEGGSGVNEQFF. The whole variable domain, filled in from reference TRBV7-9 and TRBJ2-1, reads DTGVSQNPRHKITKRGQNVTFRCDPISEHNRLYWYRQTLGQGPEFLTYFQNEAQLEKSRLLSDRFSAERPKGSFSTLEIQRTEQGDSAMYLCASSLEGGSGVNEQFFGPGTRLTVL.

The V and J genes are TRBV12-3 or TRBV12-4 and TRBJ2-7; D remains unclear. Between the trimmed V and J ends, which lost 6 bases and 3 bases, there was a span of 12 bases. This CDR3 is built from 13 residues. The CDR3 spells CASSNAPVYEQYF. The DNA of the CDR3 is TGTGCCAGCAGCAACGCACCAGTCTACGAGCAGTACTTC.

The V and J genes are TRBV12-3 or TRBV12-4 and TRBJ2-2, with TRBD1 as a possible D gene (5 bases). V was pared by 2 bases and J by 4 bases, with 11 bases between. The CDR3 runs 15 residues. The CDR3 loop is CASSLSGISTGELFF. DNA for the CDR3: TGTGCCAGCAGTTTATCAGGGATCAGCACCGGGGAGCTGTTTTTT.